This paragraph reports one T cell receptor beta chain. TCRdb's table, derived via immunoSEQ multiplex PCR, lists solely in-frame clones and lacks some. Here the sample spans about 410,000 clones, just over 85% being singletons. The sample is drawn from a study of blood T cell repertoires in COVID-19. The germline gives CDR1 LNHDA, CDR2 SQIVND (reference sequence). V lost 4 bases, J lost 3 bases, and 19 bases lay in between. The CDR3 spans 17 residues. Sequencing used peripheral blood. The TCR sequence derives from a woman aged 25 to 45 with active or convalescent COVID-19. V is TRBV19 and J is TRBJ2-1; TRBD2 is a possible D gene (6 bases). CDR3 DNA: TGTGCCAGTAGTACCCTCGGATTGCGGGAAGACTACAATGAGCAGTTCTTC. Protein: CASSTLGLREDYNEQFF.